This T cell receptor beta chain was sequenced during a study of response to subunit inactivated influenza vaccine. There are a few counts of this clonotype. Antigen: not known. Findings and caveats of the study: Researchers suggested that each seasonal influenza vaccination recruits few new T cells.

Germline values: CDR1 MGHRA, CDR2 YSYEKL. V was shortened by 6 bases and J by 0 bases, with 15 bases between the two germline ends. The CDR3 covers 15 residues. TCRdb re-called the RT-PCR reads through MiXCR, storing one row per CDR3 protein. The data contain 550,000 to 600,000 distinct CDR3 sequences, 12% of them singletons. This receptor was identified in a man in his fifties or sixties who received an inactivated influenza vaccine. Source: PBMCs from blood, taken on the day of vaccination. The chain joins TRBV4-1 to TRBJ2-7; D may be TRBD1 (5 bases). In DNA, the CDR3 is TGCGCCAGCAGTCCAAGACAGCTAAGCTCCTACGAGCAGTACTTC. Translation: CASSPRQLSSYEQYF.